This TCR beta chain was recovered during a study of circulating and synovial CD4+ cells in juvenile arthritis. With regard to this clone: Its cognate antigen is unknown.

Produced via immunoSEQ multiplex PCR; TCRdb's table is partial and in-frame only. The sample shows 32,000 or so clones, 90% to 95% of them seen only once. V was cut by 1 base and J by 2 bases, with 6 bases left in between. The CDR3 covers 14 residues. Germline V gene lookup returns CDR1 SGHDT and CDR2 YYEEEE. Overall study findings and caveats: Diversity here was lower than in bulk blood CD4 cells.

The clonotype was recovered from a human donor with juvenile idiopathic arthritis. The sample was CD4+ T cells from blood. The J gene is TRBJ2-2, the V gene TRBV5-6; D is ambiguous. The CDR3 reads CASSLTANTGELFF. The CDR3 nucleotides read TGTGCCAGCAGCTTGACAGCAAACACCGGGGAGCTGTTTTTT. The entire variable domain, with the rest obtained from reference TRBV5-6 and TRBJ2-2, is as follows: DAGVTQSPTHLIKTRGQQVTLRCSPKSGHDTVSWYQQALGQGPQFIFQYYEEEERQRGNFPDRFSGHQFPNYSSELNVNALLLGDSALYLCASSLTANTGELFFGEGSRLTVL.